This T cell receptor beta chain is drawn from a study of T cell responses to AZD1222 COVID-19 vaccine. Looking at the study overall: Second-dose schedules of about 4 or about 12 weeks were combined. Findings and caveats of the study: Unmutated variant regions are reportedly targeted by nearly half of spike-specific TCRs. Repertoire sampling occurred only after the peak T cell response.

This CDR3 has 12 amino acids. The germline V gene encodes CDR1 SQVTM and CDR2 ANQGSEA. V shed 4 bases and J shed 2 bases, with 6 bases lying between them. This table comes from immunoSEQ multiplex PCR, and its TCRdb copy is limited to in-frame clones, with some not included. The repertoire includes roughly 150,000 clones, about 89% of them detected once, and 1.5% to 2% sits in the top ten. Worth noting for this clone: As yet, its antigen is unknown.

The sample in question was peripheral blood, obtained on day 0 of AZD1222 vaccination. The rearrangement uses TRBV29-1 and TRBJ1-5, with D maybe TRBD1 (5 bases). This TCR derives from an adult in good health. DNA of the CDR3: TGCAGCGTTGGACAGCGCAATCAGCCCCAGCATTTT. It yields the protein CSVGQRNQPQHF.